This entry features one TCR beta chain sequence. Its specificity is unknown. CDR3 length equals 14 residues. Deletions cut 5 bases from V and 4 bases from J, with 15 bases between. These data are taken from a study of T-cell memory formation after mild COVID-19. Findings and caveats of the study: Day 15 to 85 contracting clones showed balanced CD4/CD8; later expanders leaned CD4+. The authors left the SARS-CoV-2 specificity of second-wave clones peaking on day 37 unconfirmed.

5'RACE primed at constant segments yielded TCR alpha and TCR beta cDNA libraries bearing sample barcodes and UMIs. Each CDR3 protein gets one entry after TCRdb re-called the 5' RACE reads with MiXCR. Among fewer than 95,000 distinct CDR3 sequences listed, about 13% were seen once. The receptor was isolated from an adult woman who had mild COVID-19 (a few samples of this study predate the infection). Cell type and time point are not known. This chain joins TRBV12-3 or TRBV12-4 and TRBJ2-7; a possible D gene is TRBD1 (6 bases). The sample taken for sequencing was PBMCs or a T cell subset sorted from them (not recorded which). CDR3 amino acids: CASSRTGMVYEQYF. The CDR3, as DNA: TGTGCCAGCAGTCGCACAGGGATGGTATACGAGCAGTACTTC.